This TCR beta chain was obtained from a study of OX40 agonist ivuxolimab in advanced cancers. Study-wide context: Prior anti-PD-1, anti-PD-L1 or anti-CTLA-4 therapy was allowed; 40% had some.

Assay used: immunoSEQ multiplex PCR; TCRdb lists only in-frame clones, some missing. The sample has around 19,000 clones, approximately 80% seen once. Sample: CD4+ or CD8+ T cells sorted from blood, taken in a trial of the OX40 agonist ivuxolimab. The origin of this receptor is an adult with an advanced solid tumor such as melanoma, head and neck, liver or kidney cancer.

For the CDR3, the DNA is TGTGCCAGCAGCCAAGATCCGAGACAGCTAAAAGATGGCTACACCTTC. It translates to CASSQDPRQLKDGYTF. The chain carries TRBV14 and TRBJ1-2, with a possible D match to TRBD1 (5 bases). Germline V CDR1 and CDR2: SGHDN, FVKESK. This CDR3 has 16 amino acids. Trimming removed 0 bases at V and 6 bases at J, with 17 bases between.